Presented here are 24 T cell receptor beta chains from one specimen sequenced in a study of response to subunit inactivated influenza vaccine. TCRdb re-called the RT-PCR reads through MiXCR, storing one row per CDR3 protein. The top ten clones hold approximately 14% of a sample with 450,000 to 600,000 distinct CDR3 sequences, around 7.9% of them seen once. The sequencing used PBMCs from blood, collected around 2 years after vaccination. These receptors all come from a man between 50 and 75 years old who received an inactivated influenza vaccine.

This clonotype occurred a few times. The chain joins TRBV6-1 to TRBJ2-3, with TRBD2 identical over 8 bases. CDR3 length equals 14 residues. CDR1 and CDR2 (germline): MNHNS, SASEGT. V lost 5 bases to trimming and J lost 5 bases; unmatched junction nucleotides: 6. This CDR3 reads CASSRSGSKDTQYF. The DNA of the CDR3 is TGTGCCAGCAGTCGAAGCGGGAGTAAAGATACGCAGTATTTT.

V and J are TRBV4-3 and TRBJ2-3; TRBD2 matches 11 bases. The germline CDR1 and CDR2 sequences are LGHNA and YSLEER. V was pared by 3 bases and J by 3 bases, with 2 bases of the junction left unmatched. The CDR3 length is 15 residues. The CDR3, as DNA: TGCGCCAGCAGCCATAGCGGGAGGGCGACAGATACGCAGTATTTT. Encoded protein: CASSHSGRATDTQYF.

The chain combines TRBV7-9 with TRBJ1-1; D ambiguous. Germline CDR1 reads SEHNR; CDR2 reads FQNEAQ (reference sequence). The CDR3 spans 16 residues. Trimming left V 6 bases short and J 5 bases short, with 22 bases between. CDR3 nucleotides: TGTGCCAGCAGTTACCCATTCGAGGGCCCGAGAACTGAAGCTTTCTTT. Its translation is CASSYPFEGPRTEAFF.

The chain recombines TRBV4-3 with TRBJ2-3, with TRBD2 matching over 14 bases. The CDR3 runs 19 residues. Germline CDR1 LGHNA, CDR2 YSLEER. The V and J ends lost 3 bases and 2 bases, in that order; junction bases with no gene match: 10. CDR3 DNA sequence: TGCGCCAGCAGCCACCCCGGGACTAGCGGGGGACAGAACACAGATACGCAGTATTTT. This encodes CASSHPGTSGGQNTDTQYF.

This clonotype was counted between two and nine times. The gene calls are TRBV28 and TRBJ2-6; TRBD2 matches 8 bases. The CDR3 sequence is 16 residues long. From germline, CDR1 is MDHEN and CDR2 SYDVKM. The trim removed 10 bases at V and 0 bases at J, leaving 8 bases unmatched. CDR3 coding DNA: TGTGCCACGGGGGTAGCGGGAAACTCTGGGGCCAACGTCCTGACTTTC. Protein: CATGVAGNSGANVLTF.

There are many counts of this clonotype. This chain links TRBV19 with TRBJ1-4; no firm D call. The CDR3 totals 14 residues. Trimming removed 8 bases at V and 8 bases at J, with 18 bases between. Germline V gene sequence: CDR1 LNHDA, CDR2 SQIVND (reference sequence). As DNA, the CDR3 is TGTGCCAGTTCCTCACTCACCTTGTGGGAAAAACTGTTTTTT. This sequence encodes CASSSLTLWEKLFF.

The chain joins TRBV11-2 to TRBJ2-2; the D gene is possibly TRBD2 (5 bases). Germline CDR1 and CDR2: SGHAT and FQNNGV. The germline V and J ends were trimmed by 4 bases and 7 bases, with 16 bases remaining between them. The CDR3 sequence is 15 residues long. The CDR3 reads CASSSQRVWNGELFF. As DNA, the CDR3 is TGTGCCAGCAGCTCCCAGAGGGTATGGAACGGGGAGCTGTTTTTT.

This clonotype was observed a few times. V is TRBV5-1 and J is TRBJ2-1; 9 bases align to TRBD2. V trimming: 0 bases; J trimming: 9 bases; junction bases outside the gene matches: 7. CDR3 size: 15 residues. Germline-derived CDR1 and CDR2 are SGHRS and YFSETQ. CDR3 amino acids: CASSLVASGVAEQFF. In nucleotides, the CDR3 is TGCGCCAGCAGCTTGGTGGCTAGCGGGGTGGCTGAGCAGTTCTTC.

Ten or more counts support this clonotype. V is TRBV7-2 and J is TRBJ2-2; TRBD2 matches 9 bases. CDR1 SGHTA and CDR2 FQGNSA come from the germline V gene. With 2 bases clipped from V and 5 bases from J, the junction kept 3 bases outside the gene matches. The CDR3 sequence is 15 residues long. The chain's CDR3 is CASSLKSGGTGELFF. DNA of the CDR3: TGTGCCAGCAGCTTAAAAAGCGGGGGGACCGGGGAGCTGTTTTTT.

This clonotype was recorded a few times. This chain uses TRBV3-1 with TRBJ2-2; 9 bases line up with TRBD1. The ends lost 4 bases at V and 2 bases at J; junction bases unmatched: 8. The CDR3 contains 17 residues. Germline CDR1 and CDR2: LGHDT and YNNKEL (reference sequence). The CDR3 sequence is CASSLGQGMINTGELFF. CDR3 DNA: TGTGCCAGCAGCCTCGGACAGGGGATGATAAACACCGGGGAGCTGTTTTTT.

This clonotype occurred many times. V and J are TRBV20-1 and TRBJ2-5, with TRBD2 matching 8 bases. The CDR3 consists of 12 residues. The germline V gene has CDR1 DFQATT and CDR2 SNEGSKA (reference sequence). V lost 6 bases to trimming and J lost 8 bases; unmatched junction nucleotides: 8. CDR3 coding DNA: TGCAGTGCCCTTGGACTAGCCGGAACCCAGTACTTC. This gives the protein CSALGLAGTQYF.

The chain couples TRBV28 to TRBJ2-6, with 7 bases aligning to TRBD1. Trimming took 5 bases from V and 0 from J; bases not matched to a gene: 13. CDR3 length: 19 residues. In germline, CDR1 is MDHEN, CDR2 SYDVKM. CDR3 amino acids: CASSTFAADRPSGANVLTF. CDR3 in DNA: TGTGCCAGCAGTACCTTTGCGGCGGACAGGCCCTCTGGGGCCAACGTCCTGACTTTC.

This clonotype occurred a few times. This chain links TRBV6-5 with TRBJ1-5; possible D gene TRBD1, 5 bases. CDR1 and CDR2 (germline): MNHEY, SVGAGI. V lost 0 bases and J lost 7, with 13 bases in between. CDR3 size: 15 residues. CDR3 in DNA: TGTGCCAGCAGTTACTCGTTTACAGGAAACCAGCCCCAGCATTTT. Encoded protein: CASSYSFTGNQPQHF.

This chain uses TRBV6-2 or TRBV6-3 with TRBJ2-1; no firm D call. The germline V gene has CDR1 MNHEY and CDR2 SVGEGT. The CDR3 is 14 residues long. With 0 bases removed from V and 3 bases from J, the gap between germline ends came to 6 bases. The CDR3, as DNA: TGTGCCAGCAGTTACTCCGGCAGCTACAATGAGCAGTTCTTC. Its protein is CASSYSGSYNEQFF.

The chain has TRBV10-3 and TRBJ2-3, with D perhaps matching TRBD1 (5 bases). Trimming pared 0 bases from V and 2 bases from J, leaving 9 bases between. The CDR3 length is 15 residues. CDR1 and CDR2 (germline): ENHRY, SYGVKD. The CDR3 here is CAISESDSDTDTQYF. For the CDR3, the DNA is TGTGCCATCAGTGAGTCAGACAGCGACACAGATACGCAGTATTTT.

This chain connects TRBV19 to TRBJ2-5; TRBD1 matches 7 bases. Germline V gives CDR1 LNHDA, CDR2 SQIVND (reference sequence). Germline trimming cut 7 bases from V and 5 bases from J; bases unmatched to any gene: 19. The CDR3 extends over 17 amino acids. CDR3 DNA: TGTGCCAGTACTCAGACCAGACGACAGGGTCGTTGGGAGACCCAGTACTTC. Translated, it gives CASTQTRRQGRWETQYF.

V gene TRBV7-2 combines with J gene TRBJ1-6, with 7 bases matching TRBD1. V dropped 5 bases and J dropped 7; count of bases not matched to a gene: 5. The CDR3 sequence is 14 residues long. Germline CDR1 and CDR2: SGHTA and FQGNSA. The CDR3 DNA sequence: TGTGCCAGCAGCGTAGGGACAGCGAATTCACCCCTCCACTTT. It translates to CASSVGTANSPLHF. Supplemented by reference TRBV7-2 and TRBJ1-6, the full variable domain reads GAGVSQSPSNKVTEKGKDVELRCDPISGHTALYWYRQSLGQGLEFLIYFQGNSAPDKSGLPSDRFSAERTGGSVSTLTIQRTQQEDSAVYLCASSVGTANSPLHFGNGTRLTVT.

The sample holds many counts of this clonotype. The chain uses TRBV7-2 and TRBJ2-2; 7 bases agree with TRBD1. The germline V gene has CDR1 SGHTA and CDR2 FQGNSA. The CDR3 consists of 16 residues. V was pared by 4 bases and J by 6 bases, with 11 bases of the junction left unmatched. CDR3 residues: CASSYKTGQWSGELFF. Here the CDR3 DNA reads TGTGCCAGCAGCTACAAGACAGGGCAATGGTCCGGGGAGCTGTTTTTT.

This clonotype was picked up many times. The chain is built from TRBV4-1 and TRBJ2-2, with D perhaps matching TRBD1 (7 bases). CDR1 is MGHRA and CDR2 is YSYEKL in the germline V gene. V was trimmed by 0 bases and J by 7 bases, leaving 15 bases between them. The CDR3 totals 16 residues. CDR3 sequence reads: CASSQEGGGVIGELFF. CDR3 nucleotide sequence: TGCGCCAGCAGCCAAGAAGGAGGGGGCGTAATCGGGGAGCTGTTTTTT.

The V and J genes are TRBV6-6 and TRBJ1-5; D call uncertain. Germline V gene lookup returns CDR1 MNHNY and CDR2 SVGAGI (reference sequence). CDR3 length: 13 amino acids. The V and J ends lost 6 bases and 1 base respectively, with 7 bases between them. DNA of the CDR3: TGTGCCAGCAGACCTAGCAGCAATCAGCCCCAGCATTTT. This gives the protein CASRPSSNQPQHF.

V is TRBV24-1 and J is TRBJ2-1; D call uncertain. Between the trimmed V and J ends, which lost 3 bases and 4 bases, there was a span of 21 bases. CDR3 length: 18 amino acids. The germline gives CDR1 KGHDR, CDR2 SFDVKD. CDR3 DNA: TGTGCCACCAGTGATCCGGACCGGAATCCTAAGAGGTACAATGAGCAGTTCTTC. It translates to CATSDPDRNPKRYNEQFF.

This clonotype occurred a few times. The CDR3, as DNA: TGTGCCAGCAGCTCGCAGGGGGGCGGCTACACTGAAGCTTTCTTT. Translating it yields CASSSQGGGYTEAFF. The chain has TRBV11-2 and TRBJ1-1; TRBD1 matches at 7 bases. CDR1 is SGHAT and CDR2 is FQNNGV in the germline V gene. V dropped 4 bases and J dropped 3; count of bases not matched to a gene: 8. The CDR3 extends over 15 amino acids.

The CDR3 nucleotides are TGTGCCAGCAGCACTGGGACGGCACTTGGCTACACCTTC. It translates to CASSTGTALGYTF. The chain has TRBV7-2 and TRBJ1-2, with D maybe TRBD1 (5 bases). Trimming left V 5 bases short and J 7 bases short, with 14 bases between. The CDR3 is made up of 13 amino acids. Germline CDR1 reads SGHTA; CDR2 reads FQGNSA.

V usage is TRBV20-1 and J usage is TRBJ2-3; 9 nucleotides line up with TRBD2. The CDR3 runs 14 residues. The germline gives CDR1 DFQATT, CDR2 SNEGSKA (reference sequence). The J segment lost 1 base and the V segment lost 5 bases, leaving 4 bases of the junction unmatched. The CDR3 spells CSAPGLAGTDTQYF. The DNA for the CDR3 is TGCAGTGCTCCGGGACTAGCAGGCACAGATACGCAGTATTTT.